Listed below are T cell receptor beta chains from one sample, sequenced in a study of blood T cell repertoires in COVID-19. Using immunoSEQ multiplex PCR, the repertoire was profiled, and TCRdb retains in-frame clones only, with some absent. This table holds 150,000 to 200,000 clones, roughly 89% found once. Specimen: peripheral blood. All receptors derive from a woman aged 65 to 85 with COVID-19, enrolled during active disease. Both conserved end residues are part of each CDR3. Fields, in order: CDR3 length, D gene, J gene, V gene, clone size, CDR3 protein, CDR3 DNA. A D gene is named only where the DNA matches it firmly. The size entry is marked missing in some rows and otherwise reads once, few, many or a size class.

CDR3 length: 16
D gene: TRBD2
J gene: TRBJ2-2
V gene: TRBV7-2
clone size: NA
CDR3 protein: CASTKQRAGNTGELFF
CDR3 DNA: TGTGCCAGCACCAAACAGAGAGCGGGAAACACCGGGGAGCTGTTTTTT

CDR3 length: 16
D gene: NA
J gene: TRBJ1-4
V gene: TRBV2
clone size: once
CDR3 protein: CASSLDRLLTNEKLFF
CDR3 DNA: TGTGCCAGCAGCCTCGACAGGCTCCTCACTAATGAAAAACTGTTTTTT

CDR3 length: 13
D gene: NA
J gene: TRBJ1-2
V gene: TRBV29-1
clone size: NA
CDR3 protein: CSVVERGGYGYTF
CDR3 DNA: TGCAGCGTTGTCGAAAGGGGGGGGTATGGCTACACCTTC

CDR3 length: 14
D gene: NA
J gene: TRBJ2-2
V gene: TRBV5-1
clone size: once
CDR3 protein: CASSAAGIPGELFF
CDR3 DNA: TGCGCCAGCAGCGCTGCGGGGATTCCCGGGGAGCTGTTTTTT

CDR3 length: 15
D gene: TRBD2
J gene: TRBJ2-7
V gene: TRBV6-1
clone size: NA
CDR3 protein: CASSESWTSGSKQYF
CDR3 DNA: TGTGCCAGCAGTGAATCGTGGACTAGCGGGAGCAAGCAGTACTTC

CDR3 length: 12
D gene: NA
J gene: TRBJ1-6
V gene: TRBV30
clone size: NA
CDR3 protein: CAWGTNNSPLHF
CDR3 DNA: TGTGCCTGGGGGACTAATAATTCACCCCTCCACTTT

CDR3 length: 16
D gene: NA
J gene: TRBJ2-2
V gene: TRBV3-1/TRBV3-2
clone size: once
CDR3 protein: CASSRGGNLNTGELFF
CDR3 DNA: TGTGCCAGCAGCCGGGGCGGAAACTTAAACACCGGGGAGCTGTTTTTT

CDR3 length: 13
D gene: TRBD1
J gene: TRBJ1-1
V gene: TRBV10-3
clone size: NA
CDR3 protein: CAISTDRVTEAFF
CDR3 DNA: TGTGCCATCAGTACAGACAGGGTCACTGAAGCTTTCTTT

CDR3 length: 13
D gene: NA
J gene: TRBJ1-1
V gene: TRBV27
clone size: NA
CDR3 protein: CASSFEGSTEAFF
CDR3 DNA: TGTGCCAGCAGTTTTGAGGGTAGCACTGAAGCTTTCTTT

CDR3 length: 16
D gene: TRBD1
J gene: TRBJ1-6
V gene: TRBV5-5
clone size: NA
CDR3 protein: CASSADRESYNSPLHF
CDR3 DNA: TGTGCCAGCAGCGCGGACAGGGAATCCTATAATTCACCCCTCCACTTT

CDR3 length: 14
D gene: NA
J gene: TRBJ1-5
V gene: TRBV5-6
clone size: NA
CDR3 protein: CASSSRWTAEPQHF
CDR3 DNA: TGTGCCAGCAGCTCCCGATGGACAGCGGAGCCCCAGCATTTT

CDR3 length: 20
D gene: TRBD2
J gene: TRBJ2-1
V gene: TRBV13
clone size: NA
CDR3 protein: CASSPRLAGDQHHLYNEQFF
CDR3 DNA: TGTGCCAGCAGCCCCAGACTAGCGGGGGACCAACACCACCTCTACAATGAGCAGTTCTTC

CDR3 length: 14
D gene: TRBD1
J gene: TRBJ2-2
V gene: TRBV29-1
clone size: NA
CDR3 protein: CSVASQGARGELFF
CDR3 DNA: TGCAGCGTAGCTAGTCAGGGGGCGCGCGGGGAGCTGTTTTTT

CDR3 length: 13
D gene: NA
J gene: TRBJ1-3
V gene: TRBV28
clone size: NA
CDR3 protein: CASSGDGGNTIYF
CDR3 DNA: TGTGCCAGCAGTGGAGATGGTGGAAACACCATATATTTT

CDR3 length: 16
D gene: NA
J gene: TRBJ1-1
V gene: TRBV18
clone size: once
CDR3 protein: CASSPQFGGGSTEAFF
CDR3 DNA: TGTGCCAGCTCACCACAGTTCGGGGGCGGGAGCACTGAAGCTTTCTTT

CDR3 length: 12
D gene: NA
J gene: TRBJ1-2
V gene: TRBV28
clone size: NA
CDR3 protein: CASVAAGQGYTF
CDR3 DNA: TGTGCCAGCGTCGCGGCAGGGCAAGGCTACACCTTC

CDR3 length: 14
D gene: TRBD2
J gene: TRBJ2-7
V gene: TRBV3-1/TRBV3-2
clone size: NA
CDR3 protein: CASSQAGGTREQYF
CDR3 DNA: TGTGCCAGCAGCCAAGCCGGGGGGACTAGGGAGCAGTACTTC

CDR3 length: 14
D gene: NA
J gene: TRBJ2-6
V gene: TRBV5-1
clone size: NA
CDR3 protein: CASSETGTWGVLTF
CDR3 DNA: TGCGCCAGCAGCGAAACCGGGACATGGGGCGTCCTGACTTTC

CDR3 length: 15
D gene: NA
J gene: TRBJ2-2
V gene: TRBV7-8
clone size: once
CDR3 protein: CASNRRGMNTGELFF
CDR3 DNA: TGTGCCAGCAACAGACGGGGGATGAACACCGGGGAGCTGTTTTTT

CDR3 length: 17
D gene: NA
J gene: TRBJ1-5
V gene: TRBV4-1
clone size: NA
CDR3 protein: CASSQDVRVNSNQPQHF
CDR3 DNA: TGCGCCAGCAGCCAAGATGTGCGAGTTAATAGCAATCAGCCCCAGCATTTT

CDR3 length: 15
D gene: NA
J gene: TRBJ1-3
V gene: TRBV6-5
clone size: few
CDR3 protein: CASSYSKGSGNTIYF
CDR3 DNA: TGTGCCAGCAGTTACTCGAAGGGGTCTGGAAACACCATATATTTT

CDR3 length: 16
D gene: NA
J gene: TRBJ1-5
V gene: TRBV7-6
clone size: NA
CDR3 protein: CASSLEVRQGGQPQHF
CDR3 DNA: TGTGCCAGCAGCTTAGAGGTGAGGCAGGGAGGTCAGCCCCAGCATTTT

CDR3 length: 11
D gene: NA
J gene: TRBJ1-1
V gene: TRBV30
clone size: NA
CDR3 protein: CAWGRNTEAFF
CDR3 DNA: TGTGCCTGGGGGCGTAACACTGAAGCTTTCTTT

CDR3 length: 12
D gene: NA
J gene: TRBJ2-3
V gene: TRBV24-1
clone size: NA
CDR3 protein: CATLGESDTQYF
CDR3 DNA: TGTGCCACCCTGGGAGAGTCAGATACGCAGTATTTT

CDR3 length: 14
D gene: NA
J gene: TRBJ1-6
V gene: TRBV7-2
clone size: once
CDR3 protein: CASSSSPANSPLHF
CDR3 DNA: TGTGCCAGCAGCTCAAGCCCAGCGAATTCACCCCTCCACTTT

CDR3 length: 15
D gene: NA
J gene: TRBJ2-1
V gene: TRBV3-1/TRBV3-2
clone size: NA
CDR3 protein: CASSHLASGTNEQFF
CDR3 DNA: TGTGCCAGCAGCCACCTGGCCAGCGGGACAAATGAGCAGTTCTTC

CDR3 length: 17
D gene: TRBD1
J gene: TRBJ2-3
V gene: TRBV3-1/TRBV3-2
clone size: NA
CDR3 protein: CASSPETGGISTDTQYF
CDR3 DNA: TGTGCCAGCAGCCCCGAAACAGGGGGTATTAGCACAGATACGCAGTATTTT

CDR3 length: 14
D gene: NA
J gene: TRBJ1-5
V gene: TRBV18
clone size: once
CDR3 protein: CASSLGVNNQPQHF
CDR3 DNA: TGTGCCAGCTCACTAGGGGTAAACAATCAGCCCCAGCATTTT

CDR3 length: 15
D gene: TRBD1
J gene: TRBJ1-2
V gene: TRBV19
clone size: NA
CDR3 protein: CASSTLTGGDYGYTF
CDR3 DNA: TGTGCCAGTAGTACTTTGACAGGGGGTGACTATGGCTACACCTTC

CDR3 length: 14
D gene: NA
J gene: TRBJ1-1
V gene: TRBV6-5
clone size: NA
CDR3 protein: CASSRAGGNTEAFF
CDR3 DNA: TGTGCCAGCAGTCGCGCCGGGGGGAACACTGAAGCTTTCTTT

CDR3 length: 15
D gene: NA
J gene: TRBJ2-5
V gene: TRBV15
clone size: NA
CDR3 protein: CATSRDRGYQETQYF
CDR3 DNA: TGTGCCACCAGCAGAGATCGGGGATACCAAGAGACCCAGTACTTC

CDR3 length: 14
D gene: TRBD1
J gene: TRBJ2-2
V gene: TRBV2
clone size: NA
CDR3 protein: CASRGQGVAGELFF
CDR3 DNA: TGTGCCAGCAGGGGACAGGGGGTTGCCGGGGAGCTGTTTTTT

CDR3 length: 14
D gene: TRBD2
J gene: TRBJ2-1
V gene: TRBV6-5
clone size: NA
CDR3 protein: CASTSGNSYNEQFF
CDR3 DNA: TGTGCCAGCACTAGCGGGAATTCCTACAATGAGCAGTTCTTC

CDR3 length: 16
D gene: NA
J gene: TRBJ1-2
V gene: TRBV6-5
clone size: NA
CDR3 protein: CASSYSYTPTSYGYTF
CDR3 DNA: TGTGCCAGCAGTTACTCGTATACACCAACGTCTTATGGCTACACCTTC

CDR3 length: 15
D gene: NA
J gene: TRBJ1-2
V gene: TRBV3-1/TRBV3-2
clone size: NA
CDR3 protein: CASSQDLGASYGYTF
CDR3 DNA: TGTGCCAGCAGCCAAGATCTGGGGGCGAGCTATGGCTACACCTTC

CDR3 length: 13
D gene: NA
J gene: TRBJ2-1
V gene: TRBV12-3/TRBV12-4
clone size: NA
CDR3 protein: CASSFSTAIEQFF
CDR3 DNA: TGTGCCAGCAGTTTCTCCACCGCTATTGAGCAGTTCTTC

CDR3 length: 17
D gene: TRBD1
J gene: TRBJ1-5
V gene: TRBV19
clone size: NA
CDR3 protein: CASRRDRGQLGNQPQHF
CDR3 DNA: TGTGCCAGTAGAAGGGACAGGGGGCAGTTGGGCAATCAGCCCCAGCATTTT